These T cell receptor beta chains were read from a single sample in a study of cytomegalovirus exposure and HLA in healthy donors. Some clones are missing from TCRdb's copy, which holds only in-frame ones; the method was immunoSEQ multiplex PCR. The table has around 150,000 clones, approximately 80% seen once. The specimen sequenced was PBMCs. The receptors stem from a middle-aged woman in good health and CMV-seronegative. Both conserved end residues are part of each CDR3. The order of the fields is CDR3 DNA, CDR3 protein, D gene, J gene, V gene, clone size. A D gene is named only where the DNA matches it firmly. Size is stated for part of the rows, as once, few or many counts, or as a class when the clone is expanded.

CDR3nt: TGCGCCAGCTTGGGACTAGCGGGGGGGCCTCGAGAGCAGTTCTTC
CDR3aa: CASLGLAGGPREQFF
d_gene: TRBD2
j_gene: TRBJ2-1
v_gene: TRBV5-1
abundance: .

CDR3nt: TGTGCCAGCAGCGATGGGAGGACTAGCGTCACCGGGGAGCTGTTTTTT
CDR3aa: CASSDGRTSVTGELFF
d_gene: TRBD2
j_gene: TRBJ2-2
v_gene: TRBV9
abundance: .

CDR3nt: TGTGCCAGCAGCCCCGAGGTGGGGGCCGGGGACATTCAGTACTTC
CDR3aa: CASSPEVGAGDIQYF
d_gene: .
j_gene: TRBJ2-4
v_gene: TRBV7-9
abundance: .

CDR3nt: TGTGCCAGCAGTATACAGCTTAATGAAAAACTGTTTTTT
CDR3aa: CASSIQLNEKLFF
d_gene: .
j_gene: TRBJ1-4
v_gene: TRBV28
abundance: .

CDR3nt: TGTGCCAGCCGCTGGACAGGGGTGGGTAACTATGGCTACACCTTC
CDR3aa: CASRWTGVGNYGYTF
d_gene: TRBD1
j_gene: TRBJ1-2
v_gene: TRBV28
abundance: once

CDR3nt: TGTGCCAGCAGTTTACCTAACACTGAAGCTTTCTTT
CDR3aa: CASSLPNTEAFF
d_gene: .
j_gene: TRBJ1-1
v_gene: TRBV28
abundance: few

CDR3nt: TGTGCCAGCGTCCCAATTAGAAATTCGAGAAACACCATATATTTT
CDR3aa: CASVPIRNSRNTIYF
d_gene: .
j_gene: TRBJ1-3
v_gene: TRBV7-9
abundance: once

CDR3nt: TGCGCCAGCAGCTGGACCCCCAGCGGGAGGGCCTATACCGGGGAGCTGTTTTTT
CDR3aa: CASSWTPSGRAYTGELFF
d_gene: TRBD2
j_gene: TRBJ2-2
v_gene: TRBV5-1
abundance: .

CDR3nt: TGTGCCAGCAGCCCCTCCGGGACTAGCGTCGAAAAGACCCAGTACTTC
CDR3aa: CASSPSGTSVEKTQYF
d_gene: TRBD2
j_gene: TRBJ2-5
v_gene: TRBV7-3
abundance: .

CDR3nt: TGTGCCAGCAATCAACAGGGAGCCTCACCCCTCCACTTT
CDR3aa: CASNQQGASPLHF
d_gene: .
j_gene: TRBJ1-6
v_gene: TRBV28
abundance: once

CDR3nt: TGTGCCAGCAGGGTACAGGGGTCCGGGGAGCTGTTTTTT
CDR3aa: CASRVQGSGELFF
d_gene: TRBD1
j_gene: TRBJ2-2
v_gene: TRBV7-9
abundance: .

CDR3nt: TGTGCCAGCAGTGCTAATCAGGACTCCTACGAGCAGTACTTC
CDR3aa: CASSANQDSYEQYF
d_gene: .
j_gene: TRBJ2-7
v_gene: TRBV6-6
abundance: few

CDR3nt: TGTGCCAGCAGTGAACTCGCCCGGGATGTTGATGAAAAACTGTTTTTT
CDR3aa: CASSELARDVDEKLFF
d_gene: .
j_gene: TRBJ1-4
v_gene: TRBV2
abundance: once

CDR3nt: TGTGCCAGTAGTCCTACCCTGGCCCTAGCGGGTAATACCTACGAGCAGTACTTC
CDR3aa: CASSPTLALAGNTYEQYF
d_gene: TRBD2
j_gene: TRBJ2-7
v_gene: TRBV19
abundance: .

CDR3nt: TGTGCCAGCAACCCCCCCCATCGGGGCTACGAGCAGTACTTC
CDR3aa: CASNPPHRGYEQYF
d_gene: .
j_gene: TRBJ2-7
v_gene: TRBV28
abundance: .

CDR3nt: TGTGCCAGCAGCTCCGGGACTAGCAGGACGTACCACGAGCAGTACTTC
CDR3aa: CASSSGTSRTYHEQYF
d_gene: TRBD2
j_gene: TRBJ2-7
v_gene: TRBV5-4
abundance: .

CDR3nt: TGCAGCGTTGTCCTCCCGGACAGGGGGTTGGAGACCCAGTACTTC
CDR3aa: CSVVLPDRGLETQYF
d_gene: TRBD1
j_gene: TRBJ2-5
v_gene: TRBV29-1
abundance: .

CDR3nt: TGTGCCACCAGCAGGCGGGGGGGCACAGATACGCAGTATTTT
CDR3aa: CATSRRGGTDTQYF
d_gene: TRBD2
j_gene: TRBJ2-3
v_gene: TRBV15
abundance: .

CDR3nt: TGTGCCAGCAGGTATGCCCTGGCGGGGGATGAGCAGTTCTTC
CDR3aa: CASRYALAGDEQFF
d_gene: TRBD2
j_gene: TRBJ2-1
v_gene: TRBV28
abundance: .

CDR3nt: TGTGCCAGCAGTCGATCAGGGGCAGAGACCCAGTACTTC
CDR3aa: CASSRSGAETQYF
d_gene: .
j_gene: TRBJ2-5
v_gene: TRBV2
abundance: .

CDR3nt: TGTGCCAGTAGTATGGACCGACTAAACACTGAAGCTTTCTTT
CDR3aa: CASSMDRLNTEAFF
d_gene: .
j_gene: TRBJ1-1
v_gene: TRBV19
abundance: .

CDR3nt: TGCGCCAGCACCTATGAAAGCCTTACCTACGAGCAGTACTTC
CDR3aa: CASTYESLTYEQYF
d_gene: .
j_gene: TRBJ2-7
v_gene: TRBV23-1
abundance: few

CDR3nt: TGTGCCAGCAGCAAACAGGGTCGGGGTACCAATGAGCAGTTCTTC
CDR3aa: CASSKQGRGTNEQFF
d_gene: .
j_gene: TRBJ2-1
v_gene: TRBV6-6
abundance: .

CDR3nt: TGTGCCAGTAGTGTTTCCGGCGGGGGTCCTGAAGCTTTCTTT
CDR3aa: CASSVSGGGPEAFF
d_gene: .
j_gene: TRBJ1-1
v_gene: TRBV19
abundance: .

CDR3nt: TGTGCCAGCAGTTTATGGACAGGGGGCGGAGAGACCCAGTACTTC
CDR3aa: CASSLWTGGGETQYF
d_gene: TRBD1
j_gene: TRBJ2-5
v_gene: TRBV28
abundance: few

CDR3nt: TGTGCCAGCAGCCCCTGGTCGGGGGATCACTATGGCTACACCTTC
CDR3aa: CASSPWSGDHYGYTF
d_gene: .
j_gene: TRBJ1-2
v_gene: TRBV14
abundance: .

CDR3nt: TGCGCCAGCAGACAAGTACAGGGTCAGGGAAACACCATATATTTT
CDR3aa: CASRQVQGQGNTIYF
d_gene: .
j_gene: TRBJ1-3
v_gene: TRBV4-1
abundance: .

CDR3nt: TGCGCCAGCAGCCAAGCTGACAGCTACTATGGCTACACCTTC
CDR3aa: CASSQADSYYGYTF
d_gene: .
j_gene: TRBJ1-2
v_gene: TRBV4-1
abundance: .

CDR3nt: TGTGCCAGTACGCCGCTAGCGGCTAGCACAGATACGCAGTATTTT
CDR3aa: CASTPLAASTDTQYF
d_gene: TRBD2
j_gene: TRBJ2-3
v_gene: TRBV19
abundance: .

CDR3nt: TGCGCCAGCAGCCAAGAAACTACAGATACGCAGTATTTT
CDR3aa: CASSQETTDTQYF
d_gene: .
j_gene: TRBJ2-3
v_gene: TRBV4-1
abundance: .

CDR3nt: TGTGCCAGTAGTGAACAGGGGGCGATCTACGAGCAGTACTTC
CDR3aa: CASSEQGAIYEQYF
d_gene: TRBD1
j_gene: TRBJ2-7
v_gene: TRBV19
abundance: few

CDR3nt: TGTGCCAGTAGTATAGTGGGGGGACAGGGCAATCAGCCCCAGCATTTT
CDR3aa: CASSIVGGQGNQPQHF
d_gene: TRBD1
j_gene: TRBJ1-5
v_gene: TRBV19
abundance: few

CDR3nt: TGTGCCAGTAGTCCTCGGGGGTTCGGGGAGCTGTTTTTT
CDR3aa: CASSPRGFGELFF
d_gene: .
j_gene: TRBJ2-2
v_gene: TRBV19
abundance: .

CDR3nt: TGTGCCATCAGTGAGACTCGAGGGGAGGATGGCTACACCTTC
CDR3aa: CAISETRGEDGYTF
d_gene: .
j_gene: TRBJ1-2
v_gene: TRBV10-3
abundance: once

CDR3nt: TGTGCCAGCAGCTTAGGTAGCGGGGGTCGGATGGAGACCCAGTACTTC
CDR3aa: CASSLGSGGRMETQYF
d_gene: TRBD2
j_gene: TRBJ2-5
v_gene: TRBV7-2
abundance: .

CDR3nt: TGTGCCAGCAGCCCTCAGCGGGGAGTCTACAATGAGCAGTTCTTC
CDR3aa: CASSPQRGVYNEQFF
d_gene: TRBD2
j_gene: TRBJ2-1
v_gene: TRBV7-3
abundance: .

CDR3nt: TGTGCCAGCTCACTTAGAATGAACACTGAAGCTTTCTTT
CDR3aa: CASSLRMNTEAFF
d_gene: .
j_gene: TRBJ1-1
v_gene: TRBV18
abundance: once

CDR3nt: TGTGAGGGCAGGGGGCGAGTTGGGGAGACCCAGTACTTC
CDR3aa: CEGRGRVGETQYF
d_gene: TRBD1
j_gene: TRBJ2-5
v_gene: TRBV7-2
abundance: .

CDR3nt: TGTGCCAGCAGCTTACGGGCAGGGGTGCTGGAGACCCAGTACTTC
CDR3aa: CASSLRAGVLETQYF
d_gene: .
j_gene: TRBJ2-5
v_gene: TRBV11-2
abundance: .

CDR3nt: TGTGCCAGCAGACAACAGGGGGCCGCCGGGGAGCTGTTTTTT
CDR3aa: CASRQQGAAGELFF
d_gene: TRBD1
j_gene: TRBJ2-2
v_gene: TRBV7-9
abundance: .

CDR3nt: TGTGCCAGCAAAGGACAGGTTGCTCGGACCCAGTACTTC
CDR3aa: CASKGQVARTQYF
d_gene: TRBD1
j_gene: TRBJ2-5
v_gene: TRBV2
abundance: .

CDR3nt: TGTGCCAGTAGTCCGGAGCGGGGGGGTACCAAAAACATTCAGTACTTC
CDR3aa: CASSPERGGTKNIQYF
d_gene: TRBD2
j_gene: TRBJ2-4
v_gene: TRBV19
abundance: .

CDR3nt: TGTGCCAGCAGCTTAGACCATAGGAGTTTTGAGACCCAGTACTTC
CDR3aa: CASSLDHRSFETQYF
d_gene: .
j_gene: TRBJ2-5
v_gene: TRBV7-8
abundance: .

CDR3nt: TGTGCCAGCAGCTTAACGAGGGGCGTACAGGGGAACACCGGGGAGCTGTTTTTT
CDR3aa: CASSLTRGVQGNTGELFF
d_gene: .
j_gene: TRBJ2-2
v_gene: TRBV7-3
abundance: .

CDR3nt: TGTGCCAGCAGCGGACAGGCCCGCTACGAGCAGTACTTC
CDR3aa: CASSGQARYEQYF
d_gene: TRBD1
j_gene: TRBJ2-7
v_gene: TRBV7-9
abundance: .

CDR3nt: TGCGCCAGCAGCTTCGTGCAGGGCAGTGGCGGGGAGCTGTTTTTT
CDR3aa: CASSFVQGSGGELFF
d_gene: .
j_gene: TRBJ2-2
v_gene: TRBV5-1
abundance: .

CDR3nt: TGTGCCAGCAGTCTAGGGGACAGATTGAACACTGAAGCTTTCTTT
CDR3aa: CASSLGDRLNTEAFF
d_gene: TRBD1
j_gene: TRBJ1-1
v_gene: TRBV6-5
abundance: .

CDR3nt: TGCGCCAGCAGCCAAGATGGGACAGCTATGAACACTGAAGCTTTCTTT
CDR3aa: CASSQDGTAMNTEAFF
d_gene: TRBD1
j_gene: TRBJ1-1
v_gene: TRBV4-1
abundance: .

CDR3nt: TGTGCCACGGCGGGACAGGGGGAAAGAGCACCCCTCCACTTT
CDR3aa: CATAGQGERAPLHF
d_gene: TRBD1
j_gene: TRBJ1-6
v_gene: TRBV10-3
abundance: .

CDR3nt: TGCGCCAGCAGCCAAGATGGCAGGGGGCGAGATACTGAAGCTTTCTTT
CDR3aa: CASSQDGRGRDTEAFF
d_gene: TRBD1
j_gene: TRBJ1-1
v_gene: TRBV4-1
abundance: once

CDR3nt: TGCGCCAGCAGCCACCGACAGGGGGCAAGTGGGAATGAGCAGTTCTTC
CDR3aa: CASSHRQGASGNEQFF
d_gene: TRBD1
j_gene: TRBJ2-1
v_gene: TRBV4-1
abundance: .

CDR3nt: TGTGCCATCAGGGGGGACTCTGACTTCGAGCAGTACTTC
CDR3aa: CAIRGDSDFEQYF
d_gene: .
j_gene: TRBJ2-7
v_gene: TRBV10-3
abundance: .

CDR3nt: TGCAGCGTTGTCGGTCCAACTAGCGACACTGAAGCTTTCTTT
CDR3aa: CSVVGPTSDTEAFF
d_gene: .
j_gene: TRBJ1-1
v_gene: TRBV29-1
abundance: .

CDR3nt: TGTGCCAGCAGCTCCGGGTCCCACTATGGCTACACCTTC
CDR3aa: CASSSGSHYGYTF
d_gene: .
j_gene: TRBJ1-2
v_gene: TRBV5-6
abundance: .

CDR3nt: TGTGCCAGCTCACCCTTAGGGGCAGGAGAATACGAGCAGTACTTC
CDR3aa: CASSPLGAGEYEQYF
d_gene: .
j_gene: TRBJ2-7
v_gene: TRBV18
abundance: .

CDR3nt: TGTGCCTGGAGTGCAACCGGGACAGGGAGATACGAGCAGTACTTC
CDR3aa: CAWSATGTGRYEQYF
d_gene: TRBD1
j_gene: TRBJ2-7
v_gene: TRBV30
abundance: .

CDR3nt: TGCGCCAGCAGCCAAGTTGGGGACAGGGGGCGGGATGGCTACACCTTC
CDR3aa: CASSQVGDRGRDGYTF
d_gene: TRBD1
j_gene: TRBJ1-2
v_gene: TRBV4-1
abundance: .

CDR3nt: TGTGCCAGTCGGACAGGGGGCGTCTCTAATGAAAAACTGTTTTTT
CDR3aa: CASRTGGVSNEKLFF
d_gene: TRBD1
j_gene: TRBJ1-4
v_gene: TRBV7-9
abundance: .

CDR3nt: TGTGCCTGGAGCGAACAGTACAATGAGCAGTTCTTC
CDR3aa: CAWSEQYNEQFF
d_gene: .
j_gene: TRBJ2-1
v_gene: TRBV30
abundance: .